This record concerns one T cell receptor beta chain sequence. A few counts support this clone. It has no known antigen specificity. No much larger clone exists at a distance of one base, and base qualities are not known. The record originates from a study of T cell responses to AZD1222 COVID-19 vaccine (dated by TCRdb to 2020 to 2022). Regarding the research as a whole: TCR sequencing was performed for fewer than 250 trial participants, of whom about 200 were given two doses of AZD1222 and around 25 were given two doses of MenACWY control vaccine. Enrollment into the trials was organized by age into subgroups of 18-55, 56-69 and 70-plus years, and those subgroups contained roughly 160, 29 and 62 TCR-sequenced participants, respectively. General findings and caveats noted by the study authors: Epitopes outside the regions mutated in the B.1.351 and B.1.1.7 variants were reportedly recognized by nearly half of the unique spike-specific TCRs. Only 5 to 7 AZD1222 recipients were SARS-CoV-2 seropositive at baseline, limiting conclusions about previously exposed vaccinees. Spike-specific TCR breadth and depth rose significantly after two AZD1222 doses compared with day 0 and with MenACWY recipients. Participants were mostly white British and included more females than males, and it was suggested by the authors that clonal diversity may have been underestimated. The 56-69-year group was small, and its depth increase did not reach significance, likely because of low power. No day 14 peak-response samples were available, so repertoires were characterized only after the peak T cell response. CD4 TCRs associated with the vaccine covered the entire spike protein, and the dominant responses were in regions 160-218 and 743-854.

The CDR3 runs 14 amino acids, cysteine and phenylalanine included. The entry retains the CDR3 DNA only, 42 bases that are in frame from base 1. The CDR1 and CDR2 encoded by the germline V gene are ENHRY and SYGVKD. V drops 2 bases and J drops 5 bases, leaving 12 bases in between. The CDR3 regions of human TCRbeta chains were subjected to immunosequencing. Turning to the authors' computational methods: Repertoire TCRs were matched against a reference library of SARS-CoV-2-specific TCRs generated with the MIRA antigen-specificity platform. Breadth was defined as the fraction of unique TCRs that were SARS-CoV-2-associated. Depth was defined as the fraction of total T cells that were SARS-CoV-2-associated. Each spike-specific TCR was assigned to its reactive spike region and to a CD4 or CD8 class using the MIRA data. Log10-transformed breadth and depth values were compared by one-way ANOVA with Sidak's multiple comparisons tests. Sourced from immuneACCESS, this table was stored by TCRdb with only in-frame sequences that have V and J called. A share of the clones is absent; for the studies checked, an unresolved V gene accounts for under half, and the remainder has no known explanation. V, J and clone size are those of that table, while D and trimming were read from the DNA. For this sample the table gives just under 90,000 clones, of which almost 90% were detected only once. Of the sample, over 9% is held by the ten largest clones.

The meaning of the sample's time point label: baseline before first vaccination. Read against the paper, the sample's treatment or condition label means: meningococcal conjugate vaccine given as trial control. Samples from vaccinated people were obtained from the UK trials COV001 and COV002, which included a single-blind randomized controlled phase 2/3 trial of AZD1222 (ChAdOx1 nCoV-19) in healthy adults. For TCRbeta chain sequencing, PBMC samples from trial participants were taken at day 0 and at day 28 after the second dose. This specimen consisted of peripheral blood, obtained on day 0 of MenACWY control vaccination. In this chain, TRBV10-3 is recombined with TRBJ1-1; the D segment cannot be called with confidence. The sequence was obtained from an adult in good health. This receptor has the CDR3 CAISEELGRTEAFF. The DNA reads as follows: TGTGCCATCAGTGAGGAGCTGGGGAGGACTGAAGCTTTCTTT.